Listed below are T cell receptor beta chains from one sample, sequenced in a study of blood T cells in healthy people across ages. TCRdb reprocessed the 5' RACE reads via MiXCR and lists one record per CDR3 protein. This table holds about 670,000 distinct CDR3 sequences, over 40% found once. Sequenced material: blood. These receptors were collected from a woman aged 80 or over in good health. Both conserved end residues are part of each CDR3. A D gene is named only where the DNA matches it firmly. Some rows have no size entry. The others give once, few or many, or a class for an expanded clone.

d_gene	abundance	v_gene	j_gene	CDR3nt	CDR3aa
TRBD1	few	TRBV18	TRBJ2-1	TGTGCCAGCTCGCTTTCCGGGACAGGGAGTTCCTACAATGAGCAGTTCTTC	CASSLSGTGSSYNEQFF
TRBD2	many	TRBV28	TRBJ2-4	TGTGCCAGCAGTTTAGCGGGGGAGGCAGGAAACATTCAGTACTTC	CASSLAGEAGNIQYF
.	.	TRBV9	TRBJ2-3	TGTGCCAGCAGCGTGGACCCCCGGAGGATCACAGATACGCAGTATTTT	CASSVDPRRITDTQYF
TRBD1	.	TRBV27	TRBJ1-2	TGTGCCAGCAGCCGCGCCTCAGGGGGCCTTAACTATGGCTACACCTTC	CASSRASGGLNYGYTF
.	.	TRBV28	TRBJ2-3	TGTGCCAGCAGGTCAGGGGGGGCCAATACAGATACGCAGTATTTT	CASRSGGANTDTQYF
TRBD2	.	TRBV5-1	TRBJ2-7	TGCACCAGCAGCCGATCAGCGGGGGGAGGTAAAGGCTACGAGCAGTACTTC	CTSSRSAGGGKGYEQYF
.	.	TRBV20-1	TRBJ2-7	TGCAGTGCTAGTTGGGGACTCCGAGGCGCCTACGAGCAGTACTTC	CSASWGLRGAYEQYF
.	.	TRBV5-1	TRBJ2-1	TGCGCCAGCAGCTTGGCCGGGTGGAGCTCCTACAATGAGCAGTTCTTC	CASSLAGWSSYNEQFF
TRBD2	.	TRBV18	TRBJ2-7	TGTGCCAGCTCACCACAAGCGGGGGGGCTGTACGAGCAGTACTTC	CASSPQAGGLYEQYF
.	.	TRBV7-9	TRBJ2-7	TGTGCCAGCAGCTCTTACAGGGTAGAGGGTTCCTACGAGCAGTACTTC	CASSSYRVEGSYEQYF
TRBD2	many	TRBV5-1	TRBJ2-7	TGCGCCAGCAGCTTGGCGGGAGGGGAGTCCTACGAGCAGTACTTC	CASSLAGGESYEQYF
TRBD2	many	TRBV27	TRBJ2-4	TGTGCCAGCAGTTTATCTATGGCTAGCGGAGTCAAAAACATTCAGTACTTC	CASSLSMASGVKNIQYF
.	.	TRBV13	TRBJ1-4	TGTGCCAGCAGCTCTCACGGGGGCGCGGAGGAAAAACTGTTTTTT	CASSSHGGAEEKLFF
.	once	TRBV7-2	TRBJ2-3	TGTGCCAGTAGCTTAGGACTAGGGGGAGATACGCAGTATTTT	CASSLGLGGDTQYF
.	.	TRBV20-1	TRBJ1-4	TGCAGTGCCCGGGGCGGGTGGGGGGCCCCTGAAAAACTGTTTTTT	CSARGGWGAPEKLFF
.	.	TRBV5-1	TRBJ2-3	TGCGCCAGCATCGGGGGGCGGGCCGGTAACACAGATACGCAGTATTTT	CASIGGRAGNTDTQYF
TRBD1	.	TRBV12-3/TRBV12-4	TRBJ1-4	TGTGCCAGCAGTCCTCAGACAGGGCGCTCTGAAAAACTGTTTTTT	CASSPQTGRSEKLFF
.	.	TRBV28	TRBJ2-7	TGTGTCAGCAGCCCAAAAGTGTGGGGCCCTTACGCGCAGTACTTC	CVSSPKVWGPYAQYF
.	.	TRBV10-2	TRBJ2-6	TGCGCCAGCAGTGAGGTCATCGCGGTAGCTGGGGCCAACGTCCTGACTTTC	CASSEVIAVAGANVLTF
.	few	TRBV9	TRBJ2-7	TGTGCCAGCAGCGTAGACCCAGGGAACTCCTACGAGCAGTACTTC	CASSVDPGNSYEQYF
.	.	TRBV5-1	TRBJ2-2	TGCGCCAGCAGGAGTAGGGGACGAGCGAACACCGGGGAGCTGTTTTTT	CASRSRGRANTGELFF
.	.	TRBV24-1	TRBJ2-1	TGTGCCACCAGTGACCCCGGGACAAGCAACTACAATGAGCAGTTCTTC	CATSDPGTSNYNEQFF
.	.	TRBV20-1	TRBJ1-1	TGCAGTGTGAGCCAAGGGTATGGCCGAAGCACTGAAGCTTTCTTT	CSVSQGYGRSTEAFF
.	many	TRBV7-8	TRBJ2-7	TGTGCCAGCAGCTTAGTGCAGAGCTCCTACGAGCAGTACTTC	CASSLVQSSYEQYF
.	.	TRBV7-2	TRBJ1-1	TGTGCCAGCAGCGTTATTATGAACACTGAAGCTTTCTTT	CASSVIMNTEAFF
TRBD1	.	TRBV10-3	TRBJ1-2	TGTGCCATCAGTCCACAGGGGGGTGTCTATGGCTACACCTTC	CAISPQGGVYGYTF
TRBD2	.	TRBV25-1	TRBJ2-1	TGTGCCAGCAGTCCCGGTGGACGGGGGGTCCGTATTTCCTACAATGAGCAGTTCTTC	CASSPGGRGVRISYNEQFF
TRBD1	few	TRBV9	TRBJ2-7	TGTGCCAGCAGCGTCAGGGACAGGGGATACGAGCAGTACTTC	CASSVRDRGYEQYF
TRBD2	.	TRBV20-1	TRBJ2-3	TGCAGTGCCGTGGACCAGACTAGCGGACGCACAGATACGCAGTATTTT	CSAVDQTSGRTDTQYF
TRBD1	.	TRBV6-6	TRBJ1-6	TGTGCCAGCAGTTACCCCGGACAGGGATCCTATAATTCACCCCTCCACTTT	CASSYPGQGSYNSPLHF
.	.	TRBV25-1	TRBJ1-6	TGTGCCAGCAGTGCTCGGGACGGCCAGAATTCACCCCTCCACTTT	CASSARDGQNSPLHF
.	many	TRBV20-1	TRBJ2-7	TGCAGTGCTAGCCCGGACGGAACCTACGAGCAGTACTTC	CSASPDGTYEQYF